This T cell receptor (beta chain) comes out of a study of regulatory T cells in long-lasting Graves disease. Specified time point: newly diagnosed GD, antithyroid drugs for less than 3 months. Scientists built the TCR library using RNA that was extracted from PBMCs. Investigators prepared the TCR beta libraries by applying iRepertoire HTBI primers and Arm-PCR of CDR3 regions. TCRdb used MiXCR to reprocess the multiplex PCR reads, holding one entry per CDR3 protein. Of hundreds of thousands of distinct CDR3 sequences in the sample, about 12% were seen once. In its sample, this clonotype was seen a few times. What it binds is unknown. Regarding the study as a whole: Persistent disease preferred TRBV28, TRBJ1-2 and TRBJ2-5; new disease, TRBV20-1 and TRBJ2-1.

The CDR3 extends over 16 amino acids. Germline V gene sequence: CDR1 MGHRA, CDR2 YSYEKL. With 6 bases removed from V and 1 base from J, the gap between germline ends came to 18 bases. A further study also used this sample, focusing on T cells in Graves' hyperthyroidism and ophthalmopathy. That report notes: The TCR CDR3 first-round RT-PCR relied on the HTBI primer set. Most thyroid clonotypes with frequency above 0.001 were detected in blood.

Material: peripheral blood mononuclear cells (PBMCs), obtained at new diagnosis, from a patient treated with antithyroid drugs. The origin of this receptor is a young woman with Graves disease. This chain links TRBV4-1 with TRBJ1-1, with D possibly matching TRBD1 (5 bases). As DNA, the CDR3 is TGCGCCAGCAGAGATTGGGGGACGGGACCGAACACTGAAGCTTTCTTT. Translated, it gives CASRDWGTGPNTEAFF.